This T cell receptor beta chain was recovered during a study of T cell repertoires in cytomegalovirus infection. TCRdb ran MiXCR on the reads and lists one entry per CDR3 protein. Here the sample spans 490,000 or so distinct CDR3 sequences, 11% being singletons. Per the germline V gene, CDR1 is SGHDT and CDR2 is YYEEEE. CDR3 length: 17 amino acids. The V gene lost 0 bases and the J gene lost 0 bases, with 13 bases spanning the gap. The chain links TRBV5-6 to TRBJ2-1; D call uncertain. The origin of this receptor is a human donor in good health (CMV status not recorded). Some clones in this sample may be carry-over from other donors' samples. Sequenced input: PBMCs. The chain's CDR3 is CASSLVWAFDSYNEQFF. Here the CDR3 DNA reads TGTGCCAGCAGCTTGGTTTGGGCCTTTGACTCCTACAATGAGCAGTTCTTC. The full variable domain, rest sourced from reference TRBV5-6 and TRBJ2-1, is DAGVTQSPTHLIKTRGQQVTLRCSPKSGHDTVSWYQQALGQGPQFIFQYYEEEERQRGNFPDRFSGHQFPNYSSELNVNALLLGDSALYLCASSLVWAFDSYNEQFFGPGTRLTVL.